The 19 T cell receptor beta chains below come from one sample, sequenced in a study of vaccination effects on CD4 cells after COVID-19. Before sequencing took place, the ViraFEST assay used viral peptide pools to expand antigen-specific CD4+ T cells. Cultured cells yielded isolated CD4+ T cells after roughly 11 days. Absence of prior SARS-CoV-2 infection characterized the vaccine recipients, who showed negative nucleocapsid antibodies. Using immunoSEQ multiplex PCR, the repertoire was profiled, and TCRdb retains in-frame clones only, with some absent. There are roughly 30,000 clones in the sample; more than 60% occur only once, and around 30% lies in the top ten. No antigen has been identified for these receptors. The sequenced sample was CD4+ T cells from PBMCs cultured with SARS-CoV-2 spike peptides, obtained before COVID-19 vaccination. The receptors derive from a human donor who received a COVID-19 vaccine.

This clone was detected once. The J gene is TRBJ1-5, the V gene TRBV27; 9 bases map to TRBD1. Per germline, CDR1 MNHEY and CDR2 SMNVEV (reference sequence). This CDR3 region has 15 residues. J was trimmed by 7 bases and V by 4 bases; bases with no gene match: 8. The CDR3 DNA sequence: TGTGCCAGCAGTTCACAGGGGGCAAGGGGGCAGCCCCAGCATTTT. It encodes CASSSQGARGQPQHF.

The CDR3: CASGTELNTEAFF. CDR3 nucleotide sequence: TGTGCCAGCGGGACAGAACTGAACACTGAAGCTTTCTTT. V is TRBV5-4 and J is TRBJ1-1; 7 nucleotides align to TRBD1. V lost 7 bases and J lost 0; bases outside the gene matches: 3. The V gene's germline CDR1 is SGHNT and CDR2 YYREEE (reference sequence). CDR3 length equals 13 residues.

The chain combines TRBV28 with TRBJ1-5; 9 bases line up with TRBD1. J lost 6 bases, V lost 8 bases, and 8 bases had no gene match. CDR3 length: 14 residues. The germline V gene encodes CDR1 MDHEN and CDR2 SYDVKM. CDR3 amino acids: CASSLPTGGQPQHF. As DNA, the CDR3 is TGTGCCAGCTCCCTCCCGACAGGGGGTCAGCCCCAGCATTTT.

This clone was counted once. The V call is TRBV28, the J call TRBJ1-2; no clear D gene. The CDR3 covers 13 residues. Trimming cost V 2 bases and J 2 bases, with 6 bases left between them. Germline V gene sequence: CDR1 MDHEN, CDR2 SYDVKM. CDR3: CASSLTVNYGYTF. The CDR3 nucleotides read TGTGCCAGCAGTTTAACCGTGAACTATGGCTACACCTTC.

The CDR3 nucleotides are TGCGCCAGCAGCCAAGGGGGGTCGGGGGAGTTGAATGGCTACACCTTC. Its translation: CASSQGGSGELNGYTF. The chain carries TRBV4-1 and TRBJ1-2; weak D call: TRBD1 (5 bases). Germline V lookup: CDR1 MGHRA, CDR2 YSYEKL. V lost 1 base to trimming and J lost 6 bases, with 18 bases between them. The CDR3 covers 16 residues.

The CDR3 region has the DNA TGTGCCTGGAGCCCCCCCCCGGGACTAGCGGGAGGTAAAAATGAGCAGTTCTTC. It specifies CAWSPPPGLAGGKNEQFF. This chain links TRBV30 with TRBJ2-1, with 15 bases matching TRBD2. With V trimmed by 3 bases and J by 7 bases, 13 bases remained unmatched. From germline, CDR1 is GTSNPN and CDR2 SVGIG (reference sequence). The CDR3 runs 18 residues.

This chain uses TRBV6-1 with TRBJ1-1; D unclear. Germline CDR1 MNHNS, CDR2 SASEGT. This CDR3 spans 15 amino acids. Deletions cut 0 bases from V and 5 bases from J, with 13 bases between. CDR3 sequence: CASSEAPSAGTEAFF. CDR3 bases: TGTGCCAGCAGTGAAGCGCCGTCGGCGGGAACTGAAGCTTTCTTT.

The V call is TRBV28, the J call TRBJ1-2; D is unresolved. This CDR3 contains 12 residues. Germline CDR1 reads MDHEN; CDR2 reads SYDVKM. The V end lost 2 bases, the J end lost 4 bases, and 5 bases lay between the germline ends. CDR3 bases: TGTGCCAGCAGTTTAAACAGCTATGGCTACACCTTC. Its translation is CASSLNSYGYTF.

The genes are TRBV12-3 or TRBV12-4 and TRBJ1-5, with a tentative D call TRBD1 (6 bases). The CDR3 sequence is 13 residues long. V was trimmed by 6 bases and J by 4 bases, leaving 10 bases between them. The CDR3, as DNA: TGTGCCAGCAGCAGGGGCCTAAATCAGCCCCAGCATTTT. Encoded protein: CASSRGLNQPQHF.

The count of this clone is one. The rearrangement uses TRBV18 and TRBJ2-7; 16 nucleotides align to TRBD2. CDR1 is KGHSH, CDR2 LQKENI, per germline. V dropped 3 bases and J dropped 3; count of bases not matched to a gene: 2. CDR3 length: 16 residues. CDR3 residues: CASSPGTSGGGYEQYF. For the CDR3, the DNA is TGTGCCAGCTCACCGGGGACTAGCGGGGGGGGCTACGAGCAGTACTTC. Full variable domain (rest looked up from reference TRBV18 and TRBJ2-7): NAGVMQNPRHLVRRRGQEARLRCSPMKGHSHVYWYRQLPEEGLKFMVYLQKENIIDESGMPKERFSAEFPKEGPSILRIQQVVRGDSAAYFCASSPGTSGGGYEQYFGPGTRLTVT.

In this sample, this clone turned up a few times. This sequence joins TRBV9 and TRBJ1-1, with D unclear. Trimming left V 2 bases short and J 1 base short, with 12 bases between. This CDR3 contains 15 residues. Germline CDR1 reads SGDLS; CDR2 reads YYNGEE. CDR3 sequence: CASSVTGRPNTEAFF. CDR3 coding DNA: TGTGCCAGCAGCGTTACCGGACGGCCGAACACTGAAGCTTTCTTT. Full variable domain (remainder filled in from reference TRBV9 and TRBJ1-1): DSGVTQTPKHLITATGQRVTLRCSPRSGDLSVYWYQQSLDQGLQFLIQYYNGEERAKGNILERFSAQQFPDLHSELNLSSLELGDSALYFCASSVTGRPNTEAFFGQGTRLTVV.

CDR3 coding DNA: TGTGCCAGCAGCCCTTTGGGACACGCTAAGACCTACGAGCAGTACTTC. Protein: CASSPLGHAKTYEQYF. V is TRBV3-1 (or the pseudogene TRBV3-2) and J is TRBJ2-7, with a weak D call TRBD1 (6 bases). There are 16 residues in the CDR3. Germline CDR1 LGHDT, CDR2 YNNKEL (reference sequence). Deletions cut 4 bases from V and 2 bases from J, with 18 bases between.

V gene TRBV18 combines with J gene TRBJ2-3; a weak D match, TRBD1 (6 bases). The V and J ends lost 6 bases and 1 base respectively, with 11 bases between them. Germline V gives CDR1 KGHSH, CDR2 LQKENI. The CDR3 extends over 14 amino acids. CDR3 residues: CASSSRTGTDTQYF. The CDR3 DNA sequence: TGTGCCAGCTCCTCCAGGACAGGCACAGATACGCAGTATTTT.

CDR3 sequence reads: CAITGTDRNNQPQHF. In nucleotides, the CDR3 is TGTGCCATCACGGGGACCGACAGAAACAATCAGCCCCAGCATTTT. The chain is built from TRBV10-3 and TRBJ1-5, with D possibly being TRBD1 (5 bases). Trimming cost V 7 bases and J 3 bases, with 16 bases left between them. Germline assignment: CDR1 ENHRY and CDR2 SYGVKD. The CDR3 has 15 amino acids.

V gene TRBV3-1 (or the pseudogene TRBV3-2) combines with J gene TRBJ2-1, with TRBD1 matching over 9 bases. The germline V gene encodes CDR1 LGHDT and CDR2 YNNKEL (reference sequence). The length of the CDR3 is 16 residues. V shed 1 base, J shed 8 bases, and the junction held 9 bases outside the gene matches. The DNA of the CDR3 is TGTGCCAGCAGCCAAGCATGGGACAGGGCAAAGTATGAGCAGTTCTTC. Amino acids: CASSQAWDRAKYEQFF.

This clone was counted between two and nine times. This rearrangement joins TRBV29-1 to TRBJ2-5; 13 bases map to TRBD2. CDR1 is SQVTM and CDR2 is ANQGSEA in the germline V gene. The J segment lost 2 bases and the V segment lost 7 bases, leaving 4 bases of the junction unmatched. This CDR3 spans 14 amino acids. CDR3 sequence: CSASLAGGQETQYF. DNA for the CDR3: TGCAGCGCCTCACTAGCGGGGGGGCAAGAGACCCAGTACTTC. The whole variable domain, filled in from reference TRBV29-1 and TRBJ2-5, reads SAVISQKPSRDICQRGTSLTIQCQVDSQVTMMFWYRQQPGQSLTLIATANQGSEATYESGFVIDKFPISRPNLTFSTLTVSNMSPEDSSIYLCSASLAGGQETQYFGPGTRLLVL.

This clone was seen only once. The rearrangement links TRBV30 to TRBJ2-3; TRBD1 might be the D (6 bases). CDR1 is GTSNPN, CDR2 SVGIG, per germline (reference sequence). Trimming left V 3 bases short and J 3 bases short, with 16 bases between. The length of the CDR3 is 15 residues. The CDR3 coding sequence is TGTGCCTGGAGGGATCAGGGGTCCGGAACAGATACGCAGTATTTT. It encodes CAWRDQGSGTDTQYF. Full variable domain (outside the CDR3, taken from reference TRBV30 and TRBJ2-3): SQTIHQWPATLVQPVGSPLSLECTVEGTSNPNLYWYRQAAGRGLQLLFYSVGIGQISSEVPQNLSASRPQDRQFILSSKKLLLSDSGFYLCAWRDQGSGTDTQYFGPGTRLTVL.

This chain joins TRBV2 and TRBJ2-7; unclear D gene. Trimming removed 4 bases at V and 4 bases at J, with 11 bases between. This CDR3 has 13 residues. The V gene's germline CDR1 is SNHLY and CDR2 FYNNEI. The CDR3 reads CASSGVAYYEQYF. DNA for the CDR3: TGTGCCAGCAGTGGGGTGGCATATTACGAGCAGTACTTC.

The genes are TRBV14 and TRBJ1-1; no definite D call. CDR3 length: 14 amino acids. Germline V lookup: CDR1 SGHDN, CDR2 FVKESK. V lost 6 bases and J 4 bases, leaving 15 bases between the germline ends. The CDR3: CASRKAGFGTEAFF. As DNA, the CDR3 is TGTGCCAGCAGGAAAGCCGGGTTCGGCACTGAAGCTTTCTTT.